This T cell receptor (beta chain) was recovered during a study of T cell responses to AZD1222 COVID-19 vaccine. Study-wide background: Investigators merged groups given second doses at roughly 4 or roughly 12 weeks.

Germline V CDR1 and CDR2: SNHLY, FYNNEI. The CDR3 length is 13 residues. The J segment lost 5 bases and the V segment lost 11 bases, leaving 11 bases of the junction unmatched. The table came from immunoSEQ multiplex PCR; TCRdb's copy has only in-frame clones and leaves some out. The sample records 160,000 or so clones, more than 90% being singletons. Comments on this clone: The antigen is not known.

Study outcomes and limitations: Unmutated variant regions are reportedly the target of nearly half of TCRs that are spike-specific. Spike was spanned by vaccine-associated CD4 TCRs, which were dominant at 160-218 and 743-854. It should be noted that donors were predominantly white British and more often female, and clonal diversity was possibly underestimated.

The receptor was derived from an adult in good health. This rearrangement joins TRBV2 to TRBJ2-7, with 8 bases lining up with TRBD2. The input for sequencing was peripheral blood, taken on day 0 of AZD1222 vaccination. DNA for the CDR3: TGTGCCCTCGGGGGGGCGGGAAGAAACGAGCAGTACTTC. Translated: CALGGAGRNEQYF.